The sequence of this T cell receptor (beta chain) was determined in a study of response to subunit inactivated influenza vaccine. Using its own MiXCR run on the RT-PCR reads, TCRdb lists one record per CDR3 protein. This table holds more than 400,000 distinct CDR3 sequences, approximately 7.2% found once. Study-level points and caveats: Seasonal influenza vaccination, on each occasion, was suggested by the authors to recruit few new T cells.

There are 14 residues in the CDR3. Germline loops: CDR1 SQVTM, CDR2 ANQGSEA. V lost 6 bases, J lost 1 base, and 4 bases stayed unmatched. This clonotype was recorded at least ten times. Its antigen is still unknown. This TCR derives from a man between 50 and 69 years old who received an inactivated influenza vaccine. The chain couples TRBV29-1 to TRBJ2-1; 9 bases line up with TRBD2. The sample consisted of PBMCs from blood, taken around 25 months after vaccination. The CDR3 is CSVTTSGSYNEQFF. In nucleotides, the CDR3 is TGCAGCGTAACGACTAGCGGTTCCTACAATGAGCAGTTCTTC.